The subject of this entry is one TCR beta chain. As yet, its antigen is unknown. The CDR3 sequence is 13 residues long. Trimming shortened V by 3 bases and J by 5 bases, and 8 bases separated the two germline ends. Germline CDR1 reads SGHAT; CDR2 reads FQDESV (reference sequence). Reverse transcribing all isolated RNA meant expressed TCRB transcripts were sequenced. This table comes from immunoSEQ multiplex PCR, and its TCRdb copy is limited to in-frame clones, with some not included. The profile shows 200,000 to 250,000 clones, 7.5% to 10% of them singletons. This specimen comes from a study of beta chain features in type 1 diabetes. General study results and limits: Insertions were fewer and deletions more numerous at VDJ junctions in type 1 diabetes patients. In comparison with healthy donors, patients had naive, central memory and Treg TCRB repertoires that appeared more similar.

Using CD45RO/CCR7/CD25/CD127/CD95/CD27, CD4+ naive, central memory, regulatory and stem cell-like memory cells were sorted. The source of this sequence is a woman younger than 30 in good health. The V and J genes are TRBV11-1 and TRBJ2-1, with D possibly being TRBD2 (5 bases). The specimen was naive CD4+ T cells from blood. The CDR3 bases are TGTGCCAGCAGCTTTATTAGCGACAATGAGCAGTTCTTC. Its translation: CASSFISDNEQFF.